Included here is one T cell receptor beta chain sequence, with context. Its specificity is unknown. V shed 5 bases, J shed 5 bases, and the junction held 0 bases outside the gene matches. CDR1 and CDR2 from the germline V gene are DFQATT and SNEGSKA (reference sequence). The length of the CDR3 is 12 residues. RNA was extracted with the RNeasy kit, and a quantity of about 0.45 to 1 ug was reverse transcribed using random hexamers. A multiplex approach, immunoSEQ multiplex PCR, amplified TCR beta CDR3 across 54 Vbeta and 13 Jbeta. TCRdb called the immunoSEQ multiplex PCR reads again in MiXCR, with one record for every CDR3 protein. The data show roughly 100,000 distinct CDR3 sequences, less than 95% seen once. This sample is drawn from a study of CD8 T cells in Susac syndrome. Study-wide findings and caveats: Among people with Susac, CD8+ clonal expansion was greatest in TEMRA cells and active patients.

The Susac syndrome patients fit the recently defined diagnostic criteria for definite or probable disease. The chain uses TRBV20-1 and TRBJ2-5; TRBD2 matches at 12 bases. The receptor was derived from a human donor with Susac syndrome. The sample was CD8+ T cells from PBMCs. The chain's CDR3 is CSAGTSGETQYF. CDR3 nucleotide sequence: TGCAGTGCTGGGACTAGCGGGGAGACCCAGTACTTC.